Below are 8 T cell receptor beta chains sequenced from a single sample in a study of blood T cells in healthy people across ages. A second roughly 7 to 12 cycle PCR used barcoded and J-beta primers. TCRdb re-derived calls from the 5' RACE reads in MiXCR, one entry per CDR3 protein. This sample carries some 1.4 million distinct CDR3 sequences, about 43% of them seen once, and the ten largest clones take roughly 7.9%. Sequencing used blood. Receptors were obtained from a woman aged 18 to 35 in good health.

V usage is TRBV20-1 and J usage is TRBJ2-7; D not certain. The germline gives CDR1 DFQATT, CDR2 SNEGSKA (reference sequence). The CDR3 totals 12 residues. Deletions cut 5 bases from V and 3 bases from J, with 11 bases between. DNA of the CDR3: TGCAGTGCTCGGACGCAGAACTACGAGCAGTACTTC. It specifies CSARTQNYEQYF.

The genes are TRBV2 and TRBJ2-6, with a tentative D call TRBD1 (5 bases). The length of the CDR3 is 16 residues. Germline values: CDR1 SNHLY, CDR2 FYNNEI. The ends were cut back, 6 bases at V and 0 bases at J, with 12 bases in the middle. CDR3 sequence reads: CASSLTQGSGANVLTF. DNA for the CDR3: TGTGCCAGCAGCCTCACCCAGGGCTCTGGGGCCAACGTCCTGACTTTC.

The rearrangement joins TRBV12-3 or TRBV12-4 to TRBJ2-2; D might be TRBD1 or TRBD2, each matching 5 bases. The CDR3 loop spans 13 amino acids. V lost 6 bases and J lost 3, with 8 bases in between. CDR3 region: CASRRGDTGELFF. The CDR3 DNA reads TGTGCCAGCAGGAGGGGCGACACCGGGGAGCTGTTTTTT.

In its sample, this clonotype was seen a few times. V is TRBV5-1 and J is TRBJ2-1, with 9 bases lining up with TRBD1. Germline V lookup: CDR1 SGHRS, CDR2 YFSETQ. The CDR3 is 15 residues long. Losses at the gene ends were 3 bases for V and 3 bases for J; bases not matched to a gene: 4. The CDR3: CASSWGTGIYNEQFF. Written as DNA, the CDR3 is TGCGCCAGCAGCTGGGGGACAGGGATCTACAATGAGCAGTTCTTC.

Of note for this clonotype: A junction boundary mismatches the germline segment, possibly from a read error. V is TRBV6-4 and J is TRBJ1-1; weak D call: TRBD1 (6 bases). The CDR3 is 17 amino acids. Germline CDR1 is MRHNA and CDR2 is SNTAGT. CDR3 in DNA: TGTGCCAGCACCCTCCCATGGGGGGCAGGGCGGAACGCTGAAGCTTTCTTT. This sequence encodes CASTLPWGAGRNAEAFF.

This clonotype was detected ten times or more. The chain couples TRBV5-1 to TRBJ1-2, with D tentatively TRBD1 (5 bases). V lost 0 bases and J lost 4, with 10 bases in between. CDR3 length: 14 residues. Per the germline V gene, CDR1 is SGHRS and CDR2 is YFSETQ. The CDR3: CASSLGQGAYGYTF. The CDR3 DNA is TGCGCCAGCAGCTTGGGGCAGGGAGCCTATGGCTACACCTTC.

The chain has TRBV20-1 and TRBJ2-7; 8 nucleotides match TRBD2. The J segment lost 3 bases and the V segment lost 7 bases, leaving 17 bases of the junction unmatched. Germline CDR1 and CDR2: DFQATT and SNEGSKA (reference sequence). The CDR3 extends over 16 amino acids. The DNA for the CDR3 is TGCAGTGTCCCGGGACTAGTAATCGGGAGTTACTACGAGCAGTACTTC. This sequence encodes CSVPGLVIGSYYEQYF.

The gene calls are TRBV7-2 and TRBJ2-7, with 7 bases aligning to TRBD2. The CDR3 contains 16 residues. Germline V gene lookup returns CDR1 SGHTA and CDR2 FQGNSA. The J segment lost 5 bases and the V segment lost 1 base, leaving 11 bases of the junction unmatched. CDR3 sequence: CASSLEVVAGRHEQYF. The CDR3 nucleotides read TGTGCCAGCAGCTTAGAAGTAGTAGCGGGCCGCCACGAGCAGTACTTC. Looking up the rest from reference TRBV7-2 and TRBJ2-7 gives the full variable domain: GAGVSQSPSNKVTEKGKDVELRCDPISGHTALYWYRQSLGQGLEFLIYFQGNSAPDKSGLPSDRFSAERTGGSVSTLTIQRTQQEDSAVYLCASSLEVVAGRHEQYFGPGTRLTVT.